This passage covers 10 T cell receptor beta chains from one sample sequenced in a study of blood T cell repertoires in COVID-19. TCRdb's table, derived via immunoSEQ multiplex PCR, lists solely in-frame clones and lacks some. The data hold over 150,000 clones, with over 75% observed a single time. Specimen: peripheral blood. Every receptor here comes from a man aged 55 to 70 with COVID-19, enrolled during active disease.

CDR3 amino acids: CASRGTGASYEQYF. CDR3 sequence (DNA): TGTGCCAGTCGGGGGACAGGGGCCTCCTACGAGCAGTACTTC. The V and J genes are TRBV27 and TRBJ2-7; 10 nucleotides align to TRBD1. CDR1 is MNHEY, CDR2 SMNVEV, per germline (reference sequence). This CDR3 has 14 amino acids. Germline trimming cut 9 bases from V and 0 bases from J; bases unmatched to any gene: 5.

This chain links TRBV9 with TRBJ1-1; possibly TRBD1 for D (6 bases). The CDR3 is made up of 13 amino acids. The V gene lost 3 bases and the J gene lost 5 bases, with 11 bases spanning the gap. In germline, CDR1 is SGDLS, CDR2 YYNGEE. CDR3 sequence reads: CASSATGRTEAFF. CDR3 DNA sequence: TGTGCCAGCAGCGCGACAGGTCGGACTGAAGCTTTCTTT.

The V and J genes are TRBV4-3 and TRBJ1-3; 7 bases are shared with TRBD1. CDR1 is LGHNA and CDR2 is YSLEER in the germline V gene. V shed 1 base, J shed 5 bases, and the junction held 2 bases outside the gene matches. The CDR3 extends over 14 amino acids. Here the CDR3 reads CASSQGGQRNTIYF. The CDR3 DNA reads TGCGCCAGCAGCCAAGGGGGACAGCGAAACACCATATATTTT.

The chain uses TRBV7-9 and TRBJ2-7; 10 bases are a match to TRBD1. With V trimmed by 7 bases and J by 3 bases, 6 bases remained unmatched. The germline gives CDR1 SEHNR, CDR2 FQNEAQ (reference sequence). The CDR3 is 14 amino acids. The CDR3 loop reads CASIRTGGSYEQYF. CDR3 nucleotides: TGTGCCAGCATCCGGACAGGGGGTAGCTACGAGCAGTACTTC. Complete variable domain (other parts from reference TRBV7-9 and TRBJ2-7): DTGVSQNPRHKITKRGQNVTFRCDPISEHNRLYWYRQTLGQGPEFLTYFQNEAQLEKSRLLSDRFSAERPKGSFSTLEIQRTEQGDSAMYLCASIRTGGSYEQYFGPGTRLTVT.

This rearrangement joins TRBV18 to TRBJ1-1, with TRBD1 identical over 8 bases. Trimming cost V 6 bases and J 1 base; bases outside gene matches: 7. The CDR3 has 15 amino acids. Germline V lookup: CDR1 KGHSH, CDR2 LQKENI. CDR3 sequence: CASSPDRATNTEAFF. The CDR3 nucleotides read TGTGCCAGCTCCCCGGACAGGGCAACGAACACTGAAGCTTTCTTT.

The chain carries TRBV24-1 and TRBJ1-2; 7 bases are a match to TRBD1. Germline V gene sequence: CDR1 KGHDR, CDR2 SFDVKD. The CDR3 spans 14 residues. The junction had 3 bases not matched to a gene; V was cut back by 1 base and J by 5 bases. The CDR3 spells CATSDFTTGYGYTF. DNA of the CDR3: TGTGCCACCAGTGATTTTACGACAGGGTATGGCTACACCTTC.

The chain links TRBV6-6 to TRBJ2-1, with D tentatively TRBD2 (6 bases). Germline V gene sequence: CDR1 MNHNY, CDR2 SVGAGI (reference sequence). This CDR3 has 14 residues. Trimming removed 4 bases from V and 5 bases from J, with 12 bases in between. The CDR3 protein is CASSLAEGNNEQFF. CDR3 DNA sequence: TGTGCCAGCAGTTTAGCGGAGGGGAACAATGAGCAGTTCTTC.

The rearrangement links TRBV11-1 to TRBJ2-6; unclear D gene. Trimming took off 5 bases at V and 2 bases at J, with 7 bases between the two ends. Germline-derived CDR1 and CDR2 are SGHAT and FQDESV (reference sequence). The CDR3 has 14 amino acids. CDR3 region: CASSVDTGANVLTF. CDR3 sequence (DNA): TGTGCCAGCAGCGTCGACACTGGGGCCAACGTCCTGACTTTC.

The chain has TRBV5-6 and TRBJ1-5; 7 nucleotides match TRBD1. CDR3 length equals 15 residues. The V and J ends lost 4 bases and 3 bases, in that order; junction bases with no gene match: 7. From germline, CDR1 is SGHDT and CDR2 YYEEEE. The CDR3 spells CASSLGQVDNQPQHF. CDR3 nucleotide sequence: TGTGCCAGCAGCCTCGGACAGGTCGACAATCAGCCCCAGCATTTT.

This chain joins TRBV14 and TRBJ2-1, with a possible D match to TRBD2 (5 bases). Trimming took off 0 bases at V and 0 bases at J, with 9 bases between the two ends. Germline CDR1 is SGHDN and CDR2 is FVKESK. This CDR3 region has 16 residues. CDR3 nucleotides: TGTGCCAGCAGCCAAGAAACGGGAAGCTCCTACAATGAGCAGTTCTTC. Protein sequence: CASSQETGSSYNEQFF.